The clone carrying this T cell receptor (beta chain) was seen a handful of times. The target antigen is unknown. Sequencing was preceded by expansion of antigen-specific CD4+ T cells with viral peptide pools in the ViraFEST assay. A 10-day culture period preceded the isolation of CD4+ T cells. Neither prior SARS-CoV-2 infection nor positive nucleocapsid antibodies were present in the vaccine recipients. The entry originates in a study of vaccination effects on CD4 cells after COVID-19. About the study: Each participant received a vaccine that was either BNT162b2 or mRNA-1273, given as two doses.

General observations from the study: There was marked clonal contraction among infection- and vaccine-induced clones late after vaccination. Just 1 of 255 vaccine-induced clones in healthy recipients was cross-reactive.

The CDR3 has 12 amino acids. Germline-derived CDR1 and CDR2 are MDHEN and SYDVKM. Trimming stripped 5 bases from V and 9 bases from J, with 11 bases between. The assay was immunoSEQ multiplex PCR, and TCRdb's table has in-frame clones only and misses some. The data contain over 50,000 clones, 81% of them singletons. This TCR was recovered from a human donor who received a COVID-19 vaccine. The chain recombines TRBV28 with TRBJ2-1; maybe TRBD2 (5 bases). The sequencing here drew on CD4+ T cells from PBMCs cultured with HCoV-229E spike peptides, taken before COVID-19 vaccination. The CDR3 DNA reads as TGTGCCAGCAGTCCCGGGATTCGTGAGCAGTTCTTC. Translated, it gives CASSPGIREQFF.